Each of the 22 T cell receptor beta chains below was sequenced from the same sample in a study of blood T cell repertoires in COVID-19. Method: immunoSEQ multiplex PCR; TCRdb's copy keeps in-frame clones and lacks some. The repertoire includes hundreds of thousands of clones, around 86% of them detected once, and over 1% sits in the top ten. The sequenced material came from peripheral blood. The receptors originated from a man between 65 and 85 years old with acute or convalescent COVID-19.

The chain employs TRBV28 and TRBJ2-1; possible D gene TRBD2, 6 bases. Germline V CDR1 and CDR2: MDHEN, SYDVKM. The CDR3 is 14 residues long. With 5 bases removed from V and 7 bases from J, the gap between germline ends came to 15 bases. The CDR3 coding sequence is TGTGCCAGCAGTGGGGGGACGGTGGGAAATGAGCAGTTCTTC. Translated, it gives CASSGGTVGNEQFF.

This clone was counted between two and nine times. This chain's CDR3 is CASSRSSGRNTGELFF. The CDR3 DNA follows: TGCGCCAGCAGTAGGTCTAGCGGGAGGAACACCGGGGAGCTGTTTTTT. The chain employs TRBV10-1 and TRBJ2-2, with 10 nucleotides matching TRBD2. The CDR3 totals 16 residues. J was trimmed by 1 base and V by 5 bases; bases with no gene match: 4. Germline CDR1 and CDR2: WNHNN and SYGVQD (reference sequence).

This clone showed up just a few times. This chain joins TRBV5-1 and TRBJ1-2; 9 bases agree with TRBD1. With V trimmed by 4 bases and J by 4 bases, 17 bases remained unmatched. This CDR3 is 18 amino acids long. The germline CDR1 and CDR2 sequences are SGHRS and YFSETQ. The DNA of the CDR3 is TGCGCCAGCAGCCCAGGATCCGGGACAGGGCGTTATTTCTATGGCTACACCTTC. It codes for CASSPGSGTGRYFYGYTF. Combining the CDR3 with reference TRBV5-1 and TRBJ1-2 gives the whole variable domain KAGVTQTPRYLIKTRGQQVTLSCSPISGHRSVSWYQQTPGQGLQFLFEYFSETQRNKGNFPGRFSGRQFSNSRSEMNVSTLELGDSALYLCASSPGSGTGRYFYGYTFGSGTRLTVV.

The chain links TRBV7-2 to TRBJ2-1; 11 bases match TRBD2. Germline V gives CDR1 SGHTA, CDR2 FQGNSA. This CDR3 has 17 amino acids. V dropped 3 bases and J dropped 0; count of bases not matched to a gene: 4. The DNA for the CDR3 is TGTGCCAGCAGCTTTCCTAGCGGGGGGTTCTCCTACAATGAGCAGTTCTTC. Encoded protein: CASSFPSGGFSYNEQFF.

In the case of this clone: This same CDR3 is encoded by further DNA sequences in the sample. The chain carries TRBV5-1 and TRBJ2-2; D is undetermined. This CDR3 is built from 15 residues. Germline V gives CDR1 SGHRS, CDR2 YFSETQ. The V end lost 0 bases, the J end lost 2 bases, and 8 bases lay between the germline ends. For the CDR3, the DNA is TGCGCCAGCAGCTTGGGAGGCAGAAACACCGGGGAGCTGTTTTTT. It translates to CASSLGGRNTGELFF.

A single count supports this clone. The chain is built from TRBV7-9 and TRBJ1-2, with D possibly TRBD1 on 6 matching bases. Trimming took off 5 bases at V and 4 bases at J, with 20 bases between the two ends. Germline CDR1 SEHNR, CDR2 FQNEAQ (reference sequence). The CDR3 contains 16 residues. The CDR3 protein is CASSSDLTGSGYGYTF. Here the CDR3 DNA reads TGTGCCAGCAGCAGCGACCTCACAGGGTCGGGCTATGGCTACACCTTC.

The chain uses TRBV27 and TRBJ1-6; maybe TRBD1 (6 bases). This CDR3 spans 16 amino acids. V shed 6 bases and J shed 7 bases, with 19 bases lying between them. The V gene's germline CDR1 is MNHEY and CDR2 SMNVEV (reference sequence). CDR3: CASRPETGLLNSPLHF. In DNA form, the CDR3 reads TGTGCCAGCAGGCCAGAGACAGGTCTACTAAATTCACCCCTCCACTTT.

V is TRBV19 and J is TRBJ2-3; D might be TRBD2 (6 bases). CDR3 length: 13 amino acids. The V gene lost 4 bases and the J gene lost 6 bases, with 11 bases spanning the gap. Germline V CDR1 and CDR2: LNHDA, SQIVND (reference sequence). The CDR3, as DNA: TGTGCCAGTAGTAGCGGGATGAAGGATACGCAGTATTTT. Its translation: CASSSGMKDTQYF.

The genes are TRBV3-1 (or the pseudogene TRBV3-2) and TRBJ2-7, with 9 bases lining up with TRBD2. Unmatched junction bases numbered 5, after V lost 0 bases and J lost 2 bases. The CDR3 is made up of 16 amino acids. Per the germline V gene, CDR1 is LGHDT and CDR2 is YNNKEL (reference sequence). CDR3 loop: CASSQDTAGGPYEQYF. CDR3 in DNA: TGTGCCAGCAGCCAAGATACAGCGGGGGGCCCCTACGAGCAGTACTTC.

This clone was detected once. This chain uses TRBV9 with TRBJ2-7; TRBD1 matches 9 bases. V lost 0 bases, J lost 12 bases, and 10 bases stayed unmatched. The CDR3 has 14 residues. Germline lookup yields CDR1 SGDLS and CDR2 YYNGEE. The CDR3 spells CASSVERETGGMYF. CDR3 sequence (DNA): TGTGCCAGCAGCGTAGAACGGGAGACAGGGGGTATGTACTTC.

In its sample, this clone was seen once. CDR3 sequence reads: CASSPPGLAVATQYF. CDR3 nucleotides: TGTGCCAGCAGTCCCCCTGGACTAGCGGTAGCGACCCAGTACTTC. This rearrangement joins TRBV28 to TRBJ2-5; 10 positions match TRBD2. The CDR3 consists of 15 residues. Germline trimming cut 5 bases from V and 7 bases from J; bases unmatched to any gene: 10. The germline gives CDR1 MDHEN, CDR2 SYDVKM.

Points on this clone: This sample also contains other DNA sequences that code for the same CDR3. The chain combines TRBV12-3 or TRBV12-4 with TRBJ1-2; TRBD1 matches at 8 bases. Unmatched junction bases numbered 1, after V lost 5 bases and J lost 2 bases. The CDR3 is 13 residues long. The CDR3 region is CASSRQGNYGYTF. CDR3 nucleotide sequence: TGTGCCAGCAGTCGACAGGGGAACTATGGCTACACCTTC.

The count of this clone is one. The V call is TRBV30, the J call TRBJ1-2, with 7 bases fitting TRBD1. This CDR3 is 11 amino acids long. Germline trimming cut 5 bases from V and 4 bases from J; bases unmatched to any gene: 1. Germline loops: CDR1 GTSNPN, CDR2 SVGIG (reference sequence). The CDR3 is CAWGTAYGYTF. In DNA, the CDR3 is TGTGCCTGGGGGACAGCCTATGGCTACACCTTC.

This chain joins TRBV6-2 or TRBV6-3 and TRBJ1-6; D may be TRBD1 (5 bases). CDR1 and CDR2 from the germline V gene are MNHEY and SVGEGT. Trimming left V 5 bases short and J 6 bases short, with 11 bases between. This CDR3 has 14 residues. DNA of the CDR3: TGTGCCAGCAGTATTATCGACAGTAATTCACCCCTCCACTTT. Translated: CASSIIDSNSPLHF.

The chain carries TRBV3-1 (or the pseudogene TRBV3-2) and TRBJ2-5, with 16 bases fitting TRBD2. The CDR3 sequence is 18 residues long. V lost 2 bases to trimming and J lost 5 bases; unmatched junction nucleotides: 8. Per the germline V gene, CDR1 is LGHDT and CDR2 is YNNKEL (reference sequence). The CDR3 nucleotides read TGTGCCAGCAGCCAACCGGGACTAGCGGGGGGGCCTTCGGAGACCCAGTACTTC. This gives the protein CASSQPGLAGGPSETQYF.

The chain is built from TRBV5-4 and TRBJ2-5, with D perhaps matching TRBD1 (6 bases). Germline V gene lookup returns CDR1 SGHNT and CDR2 YYREEE (reference sequence). The germline V and J ends were trimmed by 5 bases and 5 bases, with 13 bases remaining between them. This CDR3 spans 13 amino acids. The CDR3: CASSPDRRETQYF. In nucleotides, the CDR3 is TGTGCCAGCAGTCCGGACAGAAGGGAGACCCAGTACTTC.

The V and J genes are TRBV3-1 (or the pseudogene TRBV3-2) and TRBJ1-4; 7 bases agree with TRBD1. The CDR3 totals 16 residues. Germline lookup yields CDR1 LGHDT and CDR2 YNNKEL (reference sequence). V trimming: 4 bases; J trimming: 8 bases; junction bases outside the gene matches: 13. CDR3 sequence: CASSLRGIMTGEKLFF. Written as DNA, the CDR3 is TGTGCCAGCAGCCTCAGAGGAATTATGACAGGGGAAAAACTGTTTTTT.

This chain uses TRBV12-5 with TRBJ2-2, with 7 bases fitting TRBD2. V lost 1 base and J lost 1; bases outside the gene matches: 6. Looked up from germline, CDR1 is LGHNT and CDR2 is FRNRAP. The CDR3 runs 17 residues. The CDR3 region is CASGLATSALNTGELFF. The CDR3 DNA reads as TGTGCTAGTGGTTTGGCCACTAGCGCCCTGAACACCGGGGAGCTGTTTTTT. The whole variable domain, filled in from reference TRBV12-5 and TRBJ2-2, reads DARVTQTPRHKVTEMGQEVTMRCQPILGHNTVFWYRQTMMQGLELLAYFRNRAPLDDSGMPKDRFSAEMPDATLATLKIQPSEPRDSAVYFCASGLATSALNTGELFFGEGSRLTVL.

V gene TRBV28 combines with J gene TRBJ1-5, with D perhaps TRBD1 (5 bases). V lost 3 bases, J lost 6 bases, and 9 bases lay in between. Per germline, CDR1 MDHEN and CDR2 SYDVKM. This CDR3 is built from 13 residues. CDR3 in amino acids: CASSFHGGQPQHF. The CDR3 DNA reads TGTGCCAGCAGTTTCCACGGGGGTCAGCCCCAGCATTTT.

This clone was picked up a small number of times. The chain has TRBV6-2 or TRBV6-3 and TRBJ2-7, with TRBD2 as a possible D gene (5 bases). The CDR3 length is 15 residues. Per the germline V gene, CDR1 is MNHEY and CDR2 is SVGEGT. Trimming stripped 0 bases from V and 2 bases from J, with 11 bases between. The CDR3 DNA is TGTGCCAGCAGTTACTCGCCGGGATCAACCTACGAGCAGTACTTC. Translating it yields CASSYSPGSTYEQYF.

This clone occurred a few times. The chain is built from TRBV11-3 and TRBJ2-3; D gene ambiguous. This CDR3 has 16 amino acids. Germline V lookup: CDR1 SGHNT, CDR2 YENEEA. V lost 5 bases and J 1 base, leaving 16 bases between the germline ends. The CDR3 coding sequence is TGTGCCAGCAGCCGAGGAGTTTTAAAACGCACAGATACGCAGTATTTT. This codes for CASSRGVLKRTDTQYF.

This chain uses TRBV6-6 with TRBJ1-2; 8 bases match TRBD1. The V and J ends lost 0 bases and 6 bases, in that order; junction bases with no gene match: 6. Germline-derived CDR1 and CDR2 are MNHNY and SVGAGI (reference sequence). The CDR3 covers 15 residues. CDR3 bases: TGTGCCAGCAGTTACTCGGACAGGGAAGCAGATGGCTACACCTTC. Its translation is CASSYSDREADGYTF.